This entry concerns a single TCR beta chain. Its antigen is currently unknown. Germline V lookup: CDR1 SGHRS, CDR2 YFSETQ. The CDR3 is 13 amino acids. The record originates from a study of monozygotic twins with inflammatory bowel disease. Study-wide points: Distinction of different T cell subtypes was not possible. Clonotype overlap with others was lower in IBD patients than in healthy twins, a difference that was greatest with disease activity.

No DNA is given; TCRdb re-called the 5' RACE reads and lists each CDR3 protein once. Its listing shows approximately 340,000 distinct CDR3 sequences. The sequence derives from a human donor with ulcerative colitis or Crohn's disease, or a healthy co-twin of an affected twin (not recorded which). V gene TRBV5-1 combines with J gene TRBJ1-1; checking the TCRdb D call of TRBD1 is not possible without DNA. The sample taken for sequencing was blood. CDR3 sequence reads: CASSPDREAEAFF.